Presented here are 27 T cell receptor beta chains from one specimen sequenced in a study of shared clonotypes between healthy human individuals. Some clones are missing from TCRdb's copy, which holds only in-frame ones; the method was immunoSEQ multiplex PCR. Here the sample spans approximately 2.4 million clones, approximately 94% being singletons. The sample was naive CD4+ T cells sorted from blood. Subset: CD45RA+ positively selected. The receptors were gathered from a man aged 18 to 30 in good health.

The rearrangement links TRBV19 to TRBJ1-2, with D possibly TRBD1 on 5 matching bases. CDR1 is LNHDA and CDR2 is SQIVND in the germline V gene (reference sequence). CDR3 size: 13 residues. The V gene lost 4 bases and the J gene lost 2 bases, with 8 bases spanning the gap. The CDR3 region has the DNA TGTGCCAGTAGTAAGACAGACAACTATGGCTACACCTTC. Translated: CASSKTDNYGYTF.

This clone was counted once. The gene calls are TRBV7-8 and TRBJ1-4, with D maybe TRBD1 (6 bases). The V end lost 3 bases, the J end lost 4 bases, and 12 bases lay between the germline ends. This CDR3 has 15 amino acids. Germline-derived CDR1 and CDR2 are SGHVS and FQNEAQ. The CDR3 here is CASSFHRDFNEKLFF. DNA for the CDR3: TGTGCCAGCAGCTTTCACAGGGATTTTAATGAAAAACTGTTTTTT.

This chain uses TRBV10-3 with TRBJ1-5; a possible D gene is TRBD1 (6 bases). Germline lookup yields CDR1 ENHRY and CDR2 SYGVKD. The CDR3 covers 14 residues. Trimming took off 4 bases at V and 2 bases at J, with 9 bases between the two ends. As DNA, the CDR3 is TGTGCCATCAGTGGGACAGAGCGCAATCAGCCCCAGCATTTT. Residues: CAISGTERNQPQHF.

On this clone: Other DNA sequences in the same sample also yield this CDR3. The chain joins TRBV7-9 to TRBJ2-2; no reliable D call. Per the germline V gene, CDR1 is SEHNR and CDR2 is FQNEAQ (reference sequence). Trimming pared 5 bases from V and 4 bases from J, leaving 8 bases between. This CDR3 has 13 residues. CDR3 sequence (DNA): TGTGCCAGCAGCACCGATAGCACCGGGGAGCTGTTTTTT. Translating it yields CASSTDSTGELFF.

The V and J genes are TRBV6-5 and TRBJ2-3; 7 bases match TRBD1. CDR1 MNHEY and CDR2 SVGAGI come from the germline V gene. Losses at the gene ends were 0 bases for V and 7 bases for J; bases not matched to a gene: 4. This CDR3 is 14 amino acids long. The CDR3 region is CASSYSRTGHTQYF. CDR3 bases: TGTGCCAGCAGTTACTCCAGGACAGGCCATACGCAGTATTTT.

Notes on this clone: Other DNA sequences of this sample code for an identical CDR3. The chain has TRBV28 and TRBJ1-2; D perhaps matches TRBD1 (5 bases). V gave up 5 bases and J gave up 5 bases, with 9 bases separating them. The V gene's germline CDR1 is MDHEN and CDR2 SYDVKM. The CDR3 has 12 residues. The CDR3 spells CASSPGSYGYTF. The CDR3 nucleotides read TGTGCCAGCAGTCCAGGGTCTTATGGCTACACCTTC.

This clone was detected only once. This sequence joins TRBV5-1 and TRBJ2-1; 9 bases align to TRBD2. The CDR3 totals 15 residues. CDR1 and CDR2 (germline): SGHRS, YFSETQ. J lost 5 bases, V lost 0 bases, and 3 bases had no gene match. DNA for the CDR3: TGCGCCAGCAGCTTGGATGGCGGGAGGGACAATGAGCAGTTCTTC. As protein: CASSLDGGRDNEQFF.

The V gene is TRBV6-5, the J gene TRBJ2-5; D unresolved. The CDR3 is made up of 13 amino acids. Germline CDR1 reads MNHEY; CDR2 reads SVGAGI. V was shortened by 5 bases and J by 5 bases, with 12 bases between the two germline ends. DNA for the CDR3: TGTGCCAGCAGTACCTGGAAGGAGGAGACCCAGTACTTC. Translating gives CASSTWKEETQYF.

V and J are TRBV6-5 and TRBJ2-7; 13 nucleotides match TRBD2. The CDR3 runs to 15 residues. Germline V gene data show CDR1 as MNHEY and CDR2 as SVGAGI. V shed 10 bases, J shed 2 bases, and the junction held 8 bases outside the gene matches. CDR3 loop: CATNSGTSGAYEQYF. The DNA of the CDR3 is TGTGCCACCAATAGCGGGACTAGCGGGGCCTACGAGCAGTACTTC.

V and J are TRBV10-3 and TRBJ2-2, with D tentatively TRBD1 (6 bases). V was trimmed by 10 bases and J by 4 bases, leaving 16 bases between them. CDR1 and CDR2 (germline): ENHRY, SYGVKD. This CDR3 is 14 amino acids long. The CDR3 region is CATTGPWGTGELFF. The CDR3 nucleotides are TGTGCCACGACAGGACCCTGGGGCACCGGGGAGCTGTTTTTT.

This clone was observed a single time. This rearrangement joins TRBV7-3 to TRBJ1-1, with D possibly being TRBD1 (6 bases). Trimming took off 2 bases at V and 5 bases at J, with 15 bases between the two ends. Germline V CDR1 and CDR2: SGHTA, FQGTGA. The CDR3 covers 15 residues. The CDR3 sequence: CASSLDSGVRTEAFF. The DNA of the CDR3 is TGTGCCAGCAGCTTAGACTCAGGGGTAAGGACTGAAGCTTTCTTT. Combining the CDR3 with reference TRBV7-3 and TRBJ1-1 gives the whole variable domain GAGVSQTPSNKVTEKGKYVELRCDPISGHTALYWYRQSLGQGPEFLIYFQGTGAADDSGLPNDRFFAVRPEGSVSTLKIQRTERGDSAVYLCASSLDSGVRTEAFFGQGTRLTVV.

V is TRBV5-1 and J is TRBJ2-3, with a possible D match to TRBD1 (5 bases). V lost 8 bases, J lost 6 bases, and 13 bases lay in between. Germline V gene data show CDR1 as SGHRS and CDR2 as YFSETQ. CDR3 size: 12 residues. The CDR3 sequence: CASSIQVDTQYF. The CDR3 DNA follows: TGCGCCAGTTCGATACAGGTTGATACGCAGTATTTT.

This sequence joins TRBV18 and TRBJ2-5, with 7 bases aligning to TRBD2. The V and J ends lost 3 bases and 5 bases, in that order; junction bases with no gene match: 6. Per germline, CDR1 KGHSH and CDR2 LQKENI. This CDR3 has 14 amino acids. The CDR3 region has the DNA TGTGCCAGCTCACCTATACTAGCGACGGAGACCCAGTACTTC. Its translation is CASSPILATETQYF.

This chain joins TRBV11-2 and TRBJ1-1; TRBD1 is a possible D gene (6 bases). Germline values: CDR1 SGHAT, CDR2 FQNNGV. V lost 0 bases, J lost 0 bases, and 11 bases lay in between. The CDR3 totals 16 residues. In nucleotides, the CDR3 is TGTGCCAGCAGCTTAGAAGCGGGACACTTGAACACTGAAGCTTTCTTT. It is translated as CASSLEAGHLNTEAFF.

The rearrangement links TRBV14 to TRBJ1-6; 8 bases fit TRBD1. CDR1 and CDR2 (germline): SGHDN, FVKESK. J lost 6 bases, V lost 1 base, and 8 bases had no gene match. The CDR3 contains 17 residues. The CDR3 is CASSQVRGGQVNSPLHF. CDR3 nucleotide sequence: TGTGCCAGCAGCCAAGTTCGTGGGGGACAGGTTAATTCACCCCTCCACTTT.

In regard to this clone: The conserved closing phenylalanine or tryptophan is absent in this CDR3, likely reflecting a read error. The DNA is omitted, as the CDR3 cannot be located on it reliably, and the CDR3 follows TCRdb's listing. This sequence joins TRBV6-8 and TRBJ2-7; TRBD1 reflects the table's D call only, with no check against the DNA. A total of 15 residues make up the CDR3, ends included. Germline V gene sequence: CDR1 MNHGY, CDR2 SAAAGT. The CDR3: CASSYSPGQWRVRGL.

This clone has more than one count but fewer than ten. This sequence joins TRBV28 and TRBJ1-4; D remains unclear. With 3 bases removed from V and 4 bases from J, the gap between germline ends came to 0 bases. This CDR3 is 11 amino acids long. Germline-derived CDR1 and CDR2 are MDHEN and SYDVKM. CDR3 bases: TGTGCCAGCAGTTTTAATGAAAAACTGTTTTTT. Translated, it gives CASSFNEKLFF.

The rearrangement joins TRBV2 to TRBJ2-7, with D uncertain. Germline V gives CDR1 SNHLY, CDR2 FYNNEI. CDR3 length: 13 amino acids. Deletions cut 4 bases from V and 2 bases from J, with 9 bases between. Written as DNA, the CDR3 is TGTGCCAGCAGTGTTTGGCAGACCTACGAGCAGTACTTC. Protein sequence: CASSVWQTYEQYF.

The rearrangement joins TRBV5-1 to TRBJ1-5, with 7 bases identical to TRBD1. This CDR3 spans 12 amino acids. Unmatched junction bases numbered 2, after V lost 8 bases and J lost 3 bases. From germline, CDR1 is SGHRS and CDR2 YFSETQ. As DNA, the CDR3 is TGCGCCAGGGGGACAGACAATCAGCCCCAGCATTTT. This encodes CARGTDNQPQHF. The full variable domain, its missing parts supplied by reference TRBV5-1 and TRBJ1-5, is KAGVTQTPRYLIKTRGQQVTLSCSPISGHRSVSWYQQTPGQGLQFLFEYFSETQRNKGNFPGRFSGRQFSNSRSEMNVSTLELGDSALYLCARGTDNQPQHFGDGTRLSIL.

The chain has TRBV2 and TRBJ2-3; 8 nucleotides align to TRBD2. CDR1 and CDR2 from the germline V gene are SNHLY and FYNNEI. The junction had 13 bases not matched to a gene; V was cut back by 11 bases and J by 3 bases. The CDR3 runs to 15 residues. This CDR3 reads CALSGPAGVTDTQYF. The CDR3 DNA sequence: TGTGCCCTATCCGGCCCAGCGGGAGTTACAGATACGCAGTATTTT.

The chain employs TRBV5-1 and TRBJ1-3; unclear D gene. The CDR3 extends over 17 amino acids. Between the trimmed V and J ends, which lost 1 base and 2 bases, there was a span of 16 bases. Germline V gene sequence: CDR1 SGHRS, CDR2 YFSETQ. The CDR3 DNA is TGCGCCAGCAGCTTGAGTGGGAAATTGAATCCTGGAAACACCATATATTTT. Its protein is CASSLSGKLNPGNTIYF.

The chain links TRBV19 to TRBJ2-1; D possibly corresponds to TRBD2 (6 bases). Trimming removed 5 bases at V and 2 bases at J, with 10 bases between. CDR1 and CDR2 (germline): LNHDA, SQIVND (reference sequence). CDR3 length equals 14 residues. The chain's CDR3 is CASSYGLTYNEQFF. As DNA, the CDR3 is TGTGCCAGTAGTTACGGACTAACCTACAATGAGCAGTTCTTC.

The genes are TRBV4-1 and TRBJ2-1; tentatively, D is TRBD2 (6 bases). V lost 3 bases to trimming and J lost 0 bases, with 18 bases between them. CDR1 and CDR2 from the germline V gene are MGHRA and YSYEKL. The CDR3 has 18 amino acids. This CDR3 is CASSQYDGTSSSYNEQFF. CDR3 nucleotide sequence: TGCGCCAGCAGCCAGTACGACGGGACTTCGAGCTCCTACAATGAGCAGTTCTTC.

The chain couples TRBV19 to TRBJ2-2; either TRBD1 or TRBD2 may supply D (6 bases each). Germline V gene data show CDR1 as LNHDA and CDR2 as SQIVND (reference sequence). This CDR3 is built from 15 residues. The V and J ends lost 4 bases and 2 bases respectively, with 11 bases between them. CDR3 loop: CASSSAGGNTGELFF. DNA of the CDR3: TGTGCCAGTAGTAGCGCCGGGGGCAACACCGGGGAGCTGTTTTTT.

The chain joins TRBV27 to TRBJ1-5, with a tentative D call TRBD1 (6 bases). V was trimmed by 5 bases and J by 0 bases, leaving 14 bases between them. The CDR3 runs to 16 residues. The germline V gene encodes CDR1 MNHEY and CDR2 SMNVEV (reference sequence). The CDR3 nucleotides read TGTGCCAGCAGTCGGTATGGGGGCAATAGCAATCAGCCCCAGCATTTT. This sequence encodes CASSRYGGNSNQPQHF.

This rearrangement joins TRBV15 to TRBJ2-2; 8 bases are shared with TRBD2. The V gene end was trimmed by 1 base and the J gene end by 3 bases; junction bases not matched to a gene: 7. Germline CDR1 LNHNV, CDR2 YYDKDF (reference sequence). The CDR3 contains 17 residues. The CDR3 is CATSRGSGTSDTGELFF. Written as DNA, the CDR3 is TGTGCCACCAGCAGAGGTTCCGGGACTAGTGACACCGGGGAGCTGTTTTTT.

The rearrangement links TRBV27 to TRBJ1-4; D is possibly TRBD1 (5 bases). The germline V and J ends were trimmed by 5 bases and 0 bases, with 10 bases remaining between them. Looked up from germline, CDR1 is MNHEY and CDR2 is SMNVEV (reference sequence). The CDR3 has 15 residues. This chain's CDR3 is CASSPLRATNEKLFF. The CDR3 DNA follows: TGTGCCAGCAGTCCTCTCAGGGCAACTAATGAAAAACTGTTTTTT.